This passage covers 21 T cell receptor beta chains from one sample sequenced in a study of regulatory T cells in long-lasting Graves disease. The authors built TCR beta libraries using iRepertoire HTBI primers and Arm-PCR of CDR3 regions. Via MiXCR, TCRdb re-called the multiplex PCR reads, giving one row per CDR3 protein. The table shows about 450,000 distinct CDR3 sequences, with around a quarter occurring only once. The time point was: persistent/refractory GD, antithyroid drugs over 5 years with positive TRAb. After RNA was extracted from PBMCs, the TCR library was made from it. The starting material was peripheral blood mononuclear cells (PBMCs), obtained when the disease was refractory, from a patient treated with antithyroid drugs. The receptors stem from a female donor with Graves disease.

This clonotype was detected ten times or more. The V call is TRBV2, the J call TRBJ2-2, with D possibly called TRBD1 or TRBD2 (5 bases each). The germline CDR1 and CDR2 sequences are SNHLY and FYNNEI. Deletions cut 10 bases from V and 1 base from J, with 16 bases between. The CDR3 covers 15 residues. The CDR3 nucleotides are TGTGCCACCCAAATGGGACGAGGGAACACCGGGGAGCTGTTTTTT. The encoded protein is CATQMGRGNTGELFF.

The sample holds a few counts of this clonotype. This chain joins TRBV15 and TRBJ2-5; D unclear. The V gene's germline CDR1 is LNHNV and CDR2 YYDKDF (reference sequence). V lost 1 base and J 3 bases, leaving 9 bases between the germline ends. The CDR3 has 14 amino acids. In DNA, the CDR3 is TGTGCCACCAGCAGAGGTAGTAGTGAAGAGACCCAGTACTTC. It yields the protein CATSRGSSEETQYF.

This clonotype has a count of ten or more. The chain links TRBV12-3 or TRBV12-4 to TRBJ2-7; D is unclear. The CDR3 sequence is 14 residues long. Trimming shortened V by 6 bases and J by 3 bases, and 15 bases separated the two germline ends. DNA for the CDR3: TGTGCCAGCAGCTCCCAGGACGGTTTCTACGAGCAGTACTTC. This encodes CASSSQDGFYEQYF.

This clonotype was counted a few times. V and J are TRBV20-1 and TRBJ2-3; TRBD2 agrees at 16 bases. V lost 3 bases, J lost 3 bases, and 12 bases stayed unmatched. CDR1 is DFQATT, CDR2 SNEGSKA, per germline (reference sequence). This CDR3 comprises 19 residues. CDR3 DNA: TGCAGTGCTAGCACGGGACTAGCGGGAGGGCCGATGTTGACAGATACGCAGTATTTT. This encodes CSASTGLAGGPMLTDTQYF.

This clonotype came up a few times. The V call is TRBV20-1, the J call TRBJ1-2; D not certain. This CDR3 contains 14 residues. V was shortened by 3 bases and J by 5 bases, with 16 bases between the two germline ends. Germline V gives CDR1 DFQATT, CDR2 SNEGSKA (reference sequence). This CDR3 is CSASALTETYGYTF. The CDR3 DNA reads TGCAGTGCTAGCGCCTTGACGGAAACTTATGGCTACACCTTC.

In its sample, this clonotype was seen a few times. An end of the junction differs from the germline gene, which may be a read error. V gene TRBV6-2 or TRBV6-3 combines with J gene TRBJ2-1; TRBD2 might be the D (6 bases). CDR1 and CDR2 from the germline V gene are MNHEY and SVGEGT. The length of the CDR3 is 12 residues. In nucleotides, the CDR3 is TGTGCCAGCACCCAGGGCGGCGGGATAAGGCTCTTC. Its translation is CASTQGGGIRLF.

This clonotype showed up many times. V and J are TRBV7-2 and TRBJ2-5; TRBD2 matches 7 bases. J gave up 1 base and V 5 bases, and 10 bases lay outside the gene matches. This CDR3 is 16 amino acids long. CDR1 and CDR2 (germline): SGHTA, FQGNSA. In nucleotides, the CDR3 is TGTGCCAGCAGCGCCAGACTGGGAGGGATCCAAGAGACCCAGTACTTC. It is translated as CASSARLGGIQETQYF.

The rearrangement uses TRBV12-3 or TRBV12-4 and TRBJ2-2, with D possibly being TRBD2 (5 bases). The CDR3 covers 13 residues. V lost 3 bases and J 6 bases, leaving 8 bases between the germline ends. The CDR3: CASSLRESGELFF. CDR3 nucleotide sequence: TGTGCCAGCAGTTTGAGGGAATCCGGGGAGCTGTTTTTT.

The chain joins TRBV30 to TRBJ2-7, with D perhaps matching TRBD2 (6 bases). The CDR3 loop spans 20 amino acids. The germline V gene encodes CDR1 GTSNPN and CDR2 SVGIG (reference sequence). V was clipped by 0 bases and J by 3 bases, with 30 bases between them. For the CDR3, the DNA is TGTGCCTGGAGTGTCTTATCGGGACTGCGTGGGCCGTATAGGGACTACGAGCAGTACTTC. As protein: CAWSVLSGLRGPYRDYEQYF. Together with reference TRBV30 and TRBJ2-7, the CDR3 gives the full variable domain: SQTIHQWPATLVQPVGSPLSLECTVEGTSNPNLYWYRQAAGRGLQLLFYSVGIGQISSEVPQNLSASRPQDRQFILSSKKLLLSDSGFYLCAWSVLSGLRGPYRDYEQYFGPGTRLTVT.

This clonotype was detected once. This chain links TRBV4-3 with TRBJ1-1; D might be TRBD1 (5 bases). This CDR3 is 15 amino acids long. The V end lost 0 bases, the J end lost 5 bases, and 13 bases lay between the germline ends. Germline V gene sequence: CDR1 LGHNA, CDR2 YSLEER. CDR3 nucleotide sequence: TGCGCCAGCAGCCAAGAGTTGGGGGGGTCGACTGAAGCTTTCTTT. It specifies CASSQELGGSTEAFF.

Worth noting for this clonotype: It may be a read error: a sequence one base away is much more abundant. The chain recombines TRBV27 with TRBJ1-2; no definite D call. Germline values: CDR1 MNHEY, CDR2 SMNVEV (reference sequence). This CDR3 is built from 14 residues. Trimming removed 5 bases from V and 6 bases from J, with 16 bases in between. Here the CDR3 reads CASSDADRRNGYTF. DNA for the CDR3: TGTGCCAGCAGTGACGCGGACCGGCGGAATGGCTACACCTTC.

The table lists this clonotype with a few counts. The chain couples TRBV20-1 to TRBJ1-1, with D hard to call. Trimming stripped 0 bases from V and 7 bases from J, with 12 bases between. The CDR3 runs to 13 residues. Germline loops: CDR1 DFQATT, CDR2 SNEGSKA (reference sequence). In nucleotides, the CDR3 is TGCAGTGCTAGAGATGGGTCAGGCTATGAAGCTTTCTTT. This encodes CSARDGSGYEAFF.

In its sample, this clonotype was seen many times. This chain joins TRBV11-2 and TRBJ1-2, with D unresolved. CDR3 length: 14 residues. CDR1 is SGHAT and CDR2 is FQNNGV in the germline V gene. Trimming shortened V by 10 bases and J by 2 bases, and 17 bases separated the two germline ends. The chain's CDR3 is CATGRVVGNYGYTF. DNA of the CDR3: TGTGCCACCGGTAGGGTGGTCGGCAACTATGGCTACACCTTC.

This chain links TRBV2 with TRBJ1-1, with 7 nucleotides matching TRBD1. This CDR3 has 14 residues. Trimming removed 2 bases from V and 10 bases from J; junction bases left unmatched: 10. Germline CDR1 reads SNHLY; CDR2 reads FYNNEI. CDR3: CASSERGQYYGAFF. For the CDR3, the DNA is TGTGCCAGCAGTGAAAGGGGACAGTATTATGGAGCTTTCTTT. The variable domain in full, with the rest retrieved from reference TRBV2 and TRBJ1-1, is EPEVTQTPSHQVTQMGQEVILRCVPISNHLYFYWYRQILGQKVEFLVSFYNNEISEKSEIFDDQFSVERPDGSNFTLKIRSTKLEDSAMYFCASSERGQYYGAFFGQGTRLTVV.

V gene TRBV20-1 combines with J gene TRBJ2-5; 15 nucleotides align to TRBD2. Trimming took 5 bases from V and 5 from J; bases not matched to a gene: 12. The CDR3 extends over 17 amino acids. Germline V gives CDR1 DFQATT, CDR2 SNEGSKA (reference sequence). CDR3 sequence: CSAYDGLAGGPGETQYF. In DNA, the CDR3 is TGCAGTGCTTACGACGGACTAGCGGGAGGGCCGGGTGAGACCCAGTACTTC.

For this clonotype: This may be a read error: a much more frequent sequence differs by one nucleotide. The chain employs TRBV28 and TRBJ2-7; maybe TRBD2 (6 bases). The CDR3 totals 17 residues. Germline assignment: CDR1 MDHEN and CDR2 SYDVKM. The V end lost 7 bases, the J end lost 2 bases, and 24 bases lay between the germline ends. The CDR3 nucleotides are TGTGCCAGCACCGAATCCCAGGGACTCGAGGGCACCTACGAGCAGTACTTC. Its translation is CASTESQGLEGTYEQYF.

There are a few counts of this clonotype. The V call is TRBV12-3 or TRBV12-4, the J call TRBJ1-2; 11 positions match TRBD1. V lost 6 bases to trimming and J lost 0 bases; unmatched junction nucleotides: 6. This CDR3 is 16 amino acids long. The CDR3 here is CASSRDRGTANYGYTF. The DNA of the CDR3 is TGTGCCAGCAGCCGGGACAGGGGGACAGCTAACTATGGCTACACCTTC.

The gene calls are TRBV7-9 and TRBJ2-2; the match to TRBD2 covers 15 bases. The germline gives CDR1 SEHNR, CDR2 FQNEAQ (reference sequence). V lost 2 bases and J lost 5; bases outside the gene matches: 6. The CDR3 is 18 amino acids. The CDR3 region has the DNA TGTGCCAGCAGCTTAACCCGGACTAGCGGGAGGGAAACCGGGGAGCTGTTTTTT. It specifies CASSLTRTSGRETGELFF.

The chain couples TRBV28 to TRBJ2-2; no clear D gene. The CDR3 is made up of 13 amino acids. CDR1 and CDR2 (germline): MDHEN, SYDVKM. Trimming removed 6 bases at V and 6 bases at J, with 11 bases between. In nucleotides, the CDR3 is TGTGCCAGCAGCCCAATTTACGCCGGGGAGCTGTTTTTT. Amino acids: CASSPIYAGELFF.

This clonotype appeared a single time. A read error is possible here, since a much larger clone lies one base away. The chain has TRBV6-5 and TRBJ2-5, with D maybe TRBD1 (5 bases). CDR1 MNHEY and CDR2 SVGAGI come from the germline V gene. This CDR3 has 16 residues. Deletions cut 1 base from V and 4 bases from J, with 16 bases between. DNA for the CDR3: TGTGCCAGCAGTTACTTTCAGGGAACATTGGTAGAGACCCAGTACTTC. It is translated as CASSYFQGTLVETQYF.

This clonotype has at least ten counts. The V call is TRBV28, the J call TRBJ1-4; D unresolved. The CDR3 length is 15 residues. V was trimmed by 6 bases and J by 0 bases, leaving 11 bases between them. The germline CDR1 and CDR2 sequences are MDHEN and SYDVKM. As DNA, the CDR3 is TGTGCCAGCAGCCCACAGAGAGCAACTAATGAAAAACTGTTTTTT. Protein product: CASSPQRATNEKLFF.